This entry concerns a single TCR beta chain. Its specificity is unknown. These data originate in a study of T-cell memory formation after mild COVID-19. Study context: TCR clustering was largely donor specific.

Study-wide results and limits: Chiefly within CM and EM were the contracting CD4+ clones; CD8+ ones were within EMRA. In pre-infection memory, a portion of responding clones appeared, which suggested that cross-reactive memory joined.

Constant-segment primers served in 5'RACE that generated TCR alpha and TCR beta cDNA libraries bearing sample barcodes and UMIs. TCRdb ran MiXCR on the 5' RACE reads and lists one entry per CDR3 protein. The sample records 68,000 or so distinct CDR3 sequences, approximately 15% being singletons. The V end was cut by 8 bases, the J end by 4 bases, with 10 bases between. The CDR3 runs 12 residues. The TCR originated in an adult woman who had mild COVID-19 (a few samples of this study predate the infection). Cell type and time point are not known. Sequencing was done on a sample of PBMCs or a T cell subset sorted from them (not recorded which). This rearrangement joins TRBV12-3 or TRBV12-4 to TRBJ2-3; no definite D call. This CDR3 reads CASRILADTQYF. CDR3 bases: TGTGCCAGCCGGATACTGGCAGATACGCAGTATTTT.